This T cell receptor (beta chain) came from a study of identical twins. V gave up 5 bases and J gave up 0 bases, with 7 bases separating them. CDR3 size: 13 residues. The V gene's germline CDR1 is LGHNA and CDR2 YSLEER. This clonotype occurred many times. TCRdb independently ran MiXCR on the 5' RACE reads; one entry per CDR3 protein. Of some 500,000 distinct CDR3 sequences listed, 22% are singletons. These same records also appear under a second study, on T cells expressing NK-cell markers.

The source of this sequence is a woman aged 18-29 years in good health. The specimen sequenced was CD4+ T cells sorted from blood. This chain joins TRBV4-3 and TRBJ1-2; D is ambiguous. The CDR3 sequence is CASSATANYGYTF. The DNA for the CDR3 is TGCGCCAGCAGCGCGACTGCTAACTATGGCTACACCTTC.